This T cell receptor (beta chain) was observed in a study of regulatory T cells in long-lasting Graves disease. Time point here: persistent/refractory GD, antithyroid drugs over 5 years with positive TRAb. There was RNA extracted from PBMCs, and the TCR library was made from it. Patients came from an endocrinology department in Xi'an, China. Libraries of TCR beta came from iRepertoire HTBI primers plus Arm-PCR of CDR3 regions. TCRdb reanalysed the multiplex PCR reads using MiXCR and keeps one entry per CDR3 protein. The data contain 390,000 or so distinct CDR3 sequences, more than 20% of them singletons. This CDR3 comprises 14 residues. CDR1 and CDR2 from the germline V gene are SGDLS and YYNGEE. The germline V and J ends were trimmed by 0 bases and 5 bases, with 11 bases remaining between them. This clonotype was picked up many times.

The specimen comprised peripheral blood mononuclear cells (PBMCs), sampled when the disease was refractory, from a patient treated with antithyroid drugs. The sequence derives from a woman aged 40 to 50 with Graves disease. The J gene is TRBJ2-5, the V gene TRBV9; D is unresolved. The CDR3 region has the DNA TGTGCCAGCAGCGTAGGAGGTGCAGTGGAGACCCAGTACTTC. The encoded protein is CASSVGGAVETQYF. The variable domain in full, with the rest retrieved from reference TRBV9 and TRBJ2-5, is DSGVTQTPKHLITATGQRVTLRCSPRSGDLSVYWYQQSLDQGLQFLIQYYNGEERAKGNILERFSAQQFPDLHSELNLSSLELGDSALYFCASSVGGAVETQYFGPGTRLLVL.